This TCR beta chain is from a study of blood T cell repertoires in COVID-19. Background on the study: PBMCs, B-cell-depleted T cells, or T cells provided the cDNA or gDNA that made up the material.

This table comes from immunoSEQ multiplex PCR, and its TCRdb copy is limited to in-frame clones, with some not included. The sample holds about 170,000 clones; 92% are singletons and the top ten take approximately 4.9%. This CDR3 has 15 amino acids. Per the germline V gene, CDR1 is MNHEY and CDR2 is SVGEGT. V dropped 5 bases and J dropped 8; count of bases not matched to a gene: 9. This receptor was taken from a man under 40 with COVID-19, enrolled during active disease. Specimen: peripheral blood. The chain uses TRBV6-2 or TRBV6-3 and TRBJ2-1, with TRBD1 matching 10 bases. The CDR3 spells CASSPSGQGMDEQFF. The CDR3 bases are TGTGCCAGCAGTCCATCGGGACAGGGGATGGATGAGCAGTTCTTC.